This T cell receptor beta chain was sequenced in a study of molecular identifiers for immune sequencing clone quantification. V shed 5 bases, J shed 1 base, and the junction held 8 bases outside the gene matches. Germline V gives CDR1 MNHEY, CDR2 SVGEGT. This CDR3 has 16 amino acids. Every naive CD8 library was made from between about 20,000 and 1,000,000 sorted cells with 10%, 30% or 50% RNA. TCRdb redid the calling of the PCR reads with MiXCR, one entry per CDR3 protein. This table has under 600,000 distinct CDR3 sequences, roughly 24% appearing once. Sequencing was done on a sample of naive CD8+ T cells from blood, with Jurkat cell RNA spiked in. Subset in this sample: FACS-sorted CD8+CD4-CCR7+CD45RA+ naive T cells. The chain joins TRBV6-2 or TRBV6-3 to TRBJ1-1, with 9 nucleotides matching TRBD1. The receptor comes from a human donor in good health. Some libraries in this study had Jurkat cell RNA spiked in. In DNA form, the CDR3 reads TGTGCCAGCAGTAACAGTGGACAGGGGAAGAACACTGAAGCTTTCTTT. Encoded protein: CASSNSGQGKNTEAFF.